The T cell receptor beta chain under discussion was sequenced for a study of T cell responses to AZD1222 COVID-19 vaccine. Concerning this clone: The antigen remains undetermined.

Study findings and constraints: The repertoires were collected only after the peak T cell response. Females made up more of the donors, who were largely white British, and clonal diversity may have come out too low.

TCRdb's table, derived via immunoSEQ multiplex PCR, lists solely in-frame clones and lacks some. The data hold 110,000 or so clones, with roughly nine tenths observed a single time. The TCR was taken from an adult who received the AZD1222 COVID-19 vaccine. This specimen consisted of peripheral blood, obtained 28 days after the second AZD1222 dose.

CDR3 residues: CASTPGTGRNQPQHF. The DNA of the CDR3 is TGTGCCAGCACCCCCGGGACAGGGCGCAATCAGCCCCAGCATTTT. This rearrangement joins TRBV6-5 to TRBJ1-5, with 9 nucleotides matching TRBD1. V was pared by 7 bases and J by 2 bases, with 6 bases of the junction left unmatched. From germline, CDR1 is MNHEY and CDR2 SVGAGI. The CDR3 totals 15 residues.